Below are 32 T cell receptor beta chains sequenced from a single sample in a study of blood T cell repertoires in COVID-19. Measured with immunoSEQ multiplex PCR; TCRdb has only the in-frame clones, and not every one. The table lists 200,000 to 250,000 clones, approximately 90% of them singletons, with 2% to 3% in the top ten. Material: peripheral blood. These receptors came from a man aged 30 to 45 with COVID-19, enrolled during active disease.

The chain carries TRBV5-1 and TRBJ1-1; possible D gene TRBD1, 6 bases. CDR3 size: 15 residues. The V gene lost 4 bases and the J gene lost 6 bases, with 19 bases spanning the gap. Germline V gene data show CDR1 as SGHRS and CDR2 as YFSETQ. The CDR3 DNA reads as TGCGCCAGCAGCCCCCTTGTGGGGGGGCCCCCTGAAGCTTTCTTT. Its protein product is CASSPLVGGPPEAFF.

The rearrangement uses TRBV7-2 and TRBJ2-7; a possible D gene is TRBD1 (6 bases). In germline, CDR1 is SGHTA, CDR2 FQGNSA. V lost 6 bases to trimming and J lost 2 bases, with 11 bases between them. The CDR3 consists of 13 residues. CDR3 DNA: TGTGCCAGCAGACAGGGTCTAGCCTACGAGCAGTACTTC. It yields the protein CASRQGLAYEQYF.

The V gene is TRBV30, the J gene TRBJ2-1; the match to TRBD2 covers 8 bases. Germline CDR1 reads GTSNPN; CDR2 reads SVGIG (reference sequence). The CDR3 contains 17 residues. V was clipped by 4 bases and J by 4 bases; unmatched bases: 15. This CDR3 is CAWTRRRPSGGYNEQFF. CDR3 nucleotide sequence: TGTGCCTGGACCCGACGGAGGCCCAGCGGGGGTTACAATGAGCAGTTCTTC. The variable domain in full, with the rest retrieved from reference TRBV30 and TRBJ2-1, is SQTIHQWPATLVQPVGSPLSLECTVEGTSNPNLYWYRQAAGRGLQLLFYSVGIGQISSEVPQNLSASRPQDRQFILSSKKLLLSDSGFYLCAWTRRRPSGGYNEQFFGPGTRLTVL.

This clone was recorded only once. The rearrangement joins TRBV10-3 to TRBJ2-2; D remains unclear. Germline CDR1 is ENHRY and CDR2 is SYGVKD. The CDR3 contains 16 residues. Trimming left V 5 bases short and J 4 bases short, with 17 bases between. Here the CDR3 reads CAISRQESVGTGELFF. The CDR3 coding sequence is TGTGCCATCAGTAGACAAGAGTCCGTGGGCACCGGGGAGCTGTTTTTT.

This CDR3 is CSVPGRDREANEQFF. The CDR3 DNA sequence: TGCAGCGTTCCAGGTCGGGACAGGGAGGCCAATGAGCAGTTCTTC. The chain recombines TRBV29-1 with TRBJ2-1; 9 bases fit TRBD1. Germline CDR1 SQVTM, CDR2 ANQGSEA. Germline trimming cut 5 bases from V and 6 bases from J; bases unmatched to any gene: 11. The CDR3 has 15 amino acids.

This clone was recorded once. J is TRBJ2-2 and V is TRBV3-1 (or the pseudogene TRBV3-2); D ambiguous. The germline V and J ends were trimmed by 1 base and 2 bases, with 11 bases remaining between them. The germline V gene has CDR1 LGHDT and CDR2 YNNKEL (reference sequence). The CDR3 is 16 amino acids. The CDR3 is CASSQATPSNTGELFF. In DNA form, the CDR3 reads TGTGCCAGCAGCCAAGCGACACCAAGCAACACCGGGGAGCTGTTTTTT.

This sequence joins TRBV10-3 and TRBJ2-2; 10 bases are shared with TRBD1. This CDR3 spans 15 amino acids. J was trimmed by 1 base and V by 4 bases; bases with no gene match: 0. Germline lookup yields CDR1 ENHRY and CDR2 SYGVKD. The CDR3 spells CAISGTGGNTGELFF. CDR3 sequence (DNA): TGTGCCATCAGTGGGACAGGGGGGAACACCGGGGAGCTGTTTTTT.

The chain recombines TRBV5-4 with TRBJ2-1, with TRBD1 identical over 10 bases. The V gene's germline CDR1 is SGHNT and CDR2 YYREEE (reference sequence). The trim removed 3 bases at V and 4 bases at J, leaving 4 bases unmatched. There are 15 residues in the CDR3. Written as DNA, the CDR3 is TGTGCCAGCAGCTCGACGGGACAGGGGTACAATGAGCAGTTCTTC. This translates into CASSSTGQGYNEQFF.

The chain combines TRBV28 with TRBJ1-5; D remains ambiguous. The CDR3 contains 13 residues. Germline loops: CDR1 MDHEN, CDR2 SYDVKM. Trimming shortened V by 2 bases and J by 5 bases, and 7 bases separated the two germline ends. The CDR3 here is CASSLQAHQPQHF. In DNA form, the CDR3 reads TGTGCCAGCAGTTTACAGGCCCATCAGCCCCAGCATTTT.

The chain couples TRBV6-8 to TRBJ1-5; unclear D gene. Between the trimmed V and J ends, which lost 8 bases and 0 bases, there was a span of 17 bases. CDR1 is MNHGY, CDR2 SAAAGT, per germline. This CDR3 spans 16 amino acids. The CDR3 sequence is CASFSFRGSSNQPQHF. CDR3 coding DNA: TGTGCCAGCTTCTCTTTCCGGGGTTCTAGCAATCAGCCCCAGCATTTT.

The chain recombines TRBV7-6 with TRBJ2-3, with 7 bases identical to TRBD1. The CDR3 is 16 residues long. J lost 1 base, V lost 5 bases, and 9 bases had no gene match. Germline values: CDR1 SGHVS, CDR2 FNYEAQ. The CDR3 region has the DNA TGTGCCAGCAGCGGAAGAGGGGGCTCGGGCACAGATACGCAGTATTTT. This encodes CASSGRGGSGTDTQYF.

This chain links TRBV25-1 with TRBJ1-2, with D perhaps matching TRBD1 (5 bases). The germline V and J ends were trimmed by 2 bases and 8 bases, with 9 bases remaining between them. The CDR3 has 12 amino acids. Germline V lookup: CDR1 MGHDK, CDR2 SYGVNS. CDR3 sequence (DNA): TGTGCCAGCAGTGAAAGGGGTGGCGGCTACACCTTC. This codes for CASSERGGGYTF.

This chain connects TRBV24-1 to TRBJ1-2; no clear D gene. Germline V gene data show CDR1 as KGHDR and CDR2 as SFDVKD. Trimming took 3 bases from V and 0 from J, leaving 7 bases between them. CDR3 length: 14 amino acids. CDR3 coding DNA: TGTGCCACCAGTGATCCGACAACTAACTATGGCTACACCTTC. Translation gives CATSDPTTNYGYTF.

This chain links TRBV12-3 or TRBV12-4 with TRBJ2-7; TRBD1 aligns across 7 bases. The CDR3 is made up of 12 amino acids. V shed 4 bases and J 5 bases; nucleotides not matched to a gene: 2. The CDR3 sequence is CASSSRGNEQYF. CDR3 DNA: TGTGCCAGCAGTTCCAGGGGGAACGAGCAGTACTTC.

The chain is built from TRBV7-8 and TRBJ1-2; D is undetermined. Germline CDR1 SGHVS, CDR2 FQNEAQ. The CDR3 covers 13 residues. The V end was cut by 1 base, the J end by 5 bases, with 8 bases between. The CDR3 bases are TGTGCCAGCAGCTTAGTGGAGGGTTATGGCTACACCTTC. This translates into CASSLVEGYGYTF.

V is TRBV5-1 and J is TRBJ2-1, with 7 bases that match TRBD2. The V gene's germline CDR1 is SGHRS and CDR2 YFSETQ. The CDR3 loop spans 15 amino acids. V lost 0 bases, J lost 2 bases, and 2 bases stayed unmatched. The CDR3 loop is CASSLGGSTYNEQFF. The CDR3 DNA reads as TGCGCCAGCAGCTTGGGCGGGAGCACCTACAATGAGCAGTTCTTC.

V usage is TRBV19 and J usage is TRBJ2-7, with TRBD2 identical over 7 bases. Trimming cost V 3 bases and J 0 bases; bases outside gene matches: 8. The germline CDR1 and CDR2 sequences are LNHDA and SQIVND (reference sequence). The CDR3 sequence is 16 residues long. The CDR3 loop reads CASSISASGSSYEQYF. CDR3 sequence (DNA): TGTGCCAGTAGTATTTCGGCTAGCGGAAGCTCCTACGAGCAGTACTTC.

The rearrangement uses TRBV5-5 and TRBJ2-3; 11 bases are shared with TRBD2. The germline CDR1 and CDR2 sequences are SGHKS and YYEKEE (reference sequence). V lost 4 bases and J lost 3; bases outside the gene matches: 7. CDR3 size: 16 residues. Written as DNA, the CDR3 is TGTGCCAGCAGCACCGGGACTAGCGGAACGACAGATACGCAGTATTTT. Its protein product is CASSTGTSGTTDTQYF.

The J gene is TRBJ2-1, the V gene TRBV11-2; D is possibly TRBD2 (6 bases). V shed 1 base and J shed 6 bases, with 10 bases lying between them. The CDR3 contains 14 residues. CDR1 is SGHAT and CDR2 is FQNNGV in the germline V gene. DNA of the CDR3: TGTGCCAGCAGCTTAGCTGGACTAATCAATGAGCAGTTCTTC. It yields the protein CASSLAGLINEQFF.

The gene calls are TRBV12-3 or TRBV12-4 and TRBJ1-2, with 7 bases identical to TRBD1. The CDR3 is made up of 12 amino acids. Losses at the gene ends were 6 bases for V and 5 bases for J; bases not matched to a gene: 3. The CDR3: CASRQGVYGYTF. CDR3 bases: TGTGCCAGCAGGCAGGGGGTATATGGCTACACCTTC.

The chain joins TRBV10-3 to TRBJ2-5; no clear D. V lost 0 bases and J lost 1, with 24 bases in between. The CDR3 has 20 amino acids. CDR1 is ENHRY and CDR2 is SYGVKD in the germline V gene. The CDR3 spells CAISESLVWATEWIQETQYF. The CDR3 bases are TGTGCCATCAGTGAGTCGTTGGTATGGGCCACGGAATGGATCCAAGAGACCCAGTACTTC.

The chain recombines TRBV2 with TRBJ1-3, with 7 bases lining up with TRBD1. CDR3 length: 16 amino acids. Looked up from germline, CDR1 is SNHLY and CDR2 is FYNNEI. Trimming at V came to 3 bases and at J to 0 bases, leaving 5 bases not matched to a gene. This CDR3 reads CASSDAGGISGNTIYF. As DNA, the CDR3 is TGTGCCAGCAGTGACGCAGGGGGGATCTCTGGAAACACCATATATTTT.

The chain carries TRBV5-4 and TRBJ2-2, with 7 bases matching TRBD1. The CDR3 covers 16 residues. Germline CDR1 SGHNT, CDR2 YYREEE (reference sequence). With 3 bases clipped from V and 7 bases from J, the junction kept 12 bases outside the gene matches. The CDR3 region is CASSSGQGVGVGELFF. CDR3 DNA: TGTGCCAGCAGCTCGGGGCAGGGGGTTGGTGTCGGGGAGCTGTTTTTT.

The chain joins TRBV30 to TRBJ1-5, with no clear D. Germline values: CDR1 GTSNPN, CDR2 SVGIG (reference sequence). The CDR3 is 13 amino acids. V lost 0 bases and J 6 bases, leaving 9 bases between the germline ends. CDR3 in DNA: TGTGCCTGGAGTGTACAGCAAGGTCAGCCCCAGCATTTT. Translation gives CAWSVQQGQPQHF.

The chain combines TRBV20-1 with TRBJ1-2; a possible D gene is TRBD1 (5 bases). The CDR3 is 11 amino acids. Germline V CDR1 and CDR2: DFQATT, SNEGSKA (reference sequence). CDR3 region: CSTTENYGYTF. The CDR3 nucleotides read TGCAGCACGACAGAGAACTATGGCTACACCTTC.

The CDR3 spells CASSRSAFSGNTIYF. The CDR3 DNA sequence: TGTGCCAGCAGCCGCAGCGCGTTCTCTGGAAACACCATATATTTT. The gene calls are TRBV6-5 and TRBJ1-3; D is uncertain. The V gene lost 6 bases and the J gene lost 0 bases, with 12 bases spanning the gap. Per germline, CDR1 MNHEY and CDR2 SVGAGI. The CDR3 extends over 15 amino acids.

The V and J genes are TRBV12-3 or TRBV12-4 and TRBJ1-1; weak D call: TRBD1 (5 bases). This CDR3 contains 13 residues. Deletions cut 7 bases from V and 6 bases from J, with 15 bases between. CDR3 amino acids: CASTPPGRAEAFF. CDR3 coding DNA: TGTGCCAGCACTCCCCCAGGGAGGGCTGAAGCTTTCTTT.

J is TRBJ2-1 and V is TRBV5-5, with D perhaps TRBD2 (6 bases). This CDR3 has 13 amino acids. In germline, CDR1 is SGHKS, CDR2 YYEKEE (reference sequence). Trimming left V 6 bases short and J 8 bases short, with 15 bases between. CDR3 coding DNA: TGTGCCAGCAAAACTTCGGGAGAGGATGAGCAGTTCTTC. The encoded protein is CASKTSGEDEQFF.

The chain employs TRBV6-5 and TRBJ1-5; 10 bases are a match to TRBD1. Germline values: CDR1 MNHEY, CDR2 SVGAGI. CDR3 size: 15 residues. The V gene end was trimmed by 6 bases and the J gene end by 6 bases; junction bases not matched to a gene: 8. The CDR3 loop is CASRTGTGDTQPQHF. The CDR3 DNA follows: TGTGCCAGCAGAACCGGGACAGGGGATACTCAGCCCCAGCATTTT.

The chain is built from TRBV18 and TRBJ2-7; 10 positions match TRBD2. CDR1 and CDR2 from the germline V gene are KGHSH and LQKENI. The CDR3 spans 16 residues. With V trimmed by 2 bases and J by 1 base, 5 bases remained unmatched. CDR3 in DNA: TGTGCCAGCTCACCAGCGTCTAGCGGGAGTTCCTACGAGCAGTACTTC. The encoded protein is CASSPASSGSSYEQYF.

This rearrangement joins TRBV5-1 to TRBJ1-2, with D possibly matching TRBD1 (6 bases). With 0 bases removed from V and 7 bases from J, the gap between germline ends came to 10 bases. CDR3 length: 13 residues. Germline assignment: CDR1 SGHRS and CDR2 YFSETQ. CDR3 in DNA: TGCGCCAGCAGCTTGGCAGGGGAAGGTGGCTACACCTTC. Residues: CASSLAGEGGYTF. Using reference TRBV5-1 and TRBJ1-2 for the parts outside the CDR3, the full variable domain is KAGVTQTPRYLIKTRGQQVTLSCSPISGHRSVSWYQQTPGQGLQFLFEYFSETQRNKGNFPGRFSGRQFSNSRSEMNVSTLELGDSALYLCASSLAGEGGYTFGSGTRLTVV.

V and J are TRBV18 and TRBJ1-5; D is ambiguous. The V and J ends lost 2 bases and 2 bases respectively, with 7 bases between them. Germline CDR1 is KGHSH and CDR2 is LQKENI. The CDR3 runs 14 residues. The CDR3 reads CASSPVLGNQPQHF. The CDR3 coding sequence is TGTGCCAGCTCACCAGTTCTAGGCAATCAGCCCCAGCATTTT. Based on the CDR3 plus reference TRBV18 and TRBJ1-5, the full variable domain is NAGVMQNPRHLVRRRGQEARLRCSPMKGHSHVYWYRQLPEEGLKFMVYLQKENIIDESGMPKERFSAEFPKEGPSILRIQQVVRGDSAAYFCASSPVLGNQPQHFGDGTRLSIL.